One and the same sample provided the 16 T cell receptor beta chains below, sequenced in a study of T-cell reconstitution after alpha-beta-depleted transplantation in children. A TCRbeta library incorporating unique molecular identifiers was prepared. TCRdb re-analysed the PCR reads in MiXCR, keeping a single row per CDR3 protein. The table lists around 300,000 distinct CDR3 sequences, 11% of them singletons. The input for sequencing was peripheral blood, taken 180 days after TCRalphabeta/CD19-depleted stem cell transplant. The receptors here all came from a male patient aged 2 to 9 who had a stem cell transplant for chronic granulomatous disease, so the T cells may come from the graft donor.

This clonotype was detected many times. The chain has TRBV5-1 and TRBJ1-2, with 7 bases lining up with TRBD1. Per germline, CDR1 SGHRS and CDR2 YFSETQ. J was trimmed by 4 bases and V by 0 bases; bases with no gene match: 3. The CDR3 length is 14 residues. The CDR3 sequence is CASSLDQGGYGYTF. CDR3 DNA: TGCGCCAGCAGCTTGGACCAGGGGGGCTATGGCTACACCTTC.

The table lists this clonotype with many counts. This chain uses TRBV20-1 with TRBJ2-3; 13 bases agree with TRBD2. Germline V CDR1 and CDR2: DFQATT, SNEGSKA (reference sequence). The junction had 5 bases not matched to a gene; V was cut back by 3 bases and J by 2 bases. The CDR3 is made up of 16 amino acids. Here the CDR3 reads CSARRTSGSITDTQYF. The CDR3 DNA sequence: TGCAGTGCTAGGCGGACTAGCGGGAGTATCACAGATACGCAGTATTTT.

To note about this clonotype: A much larger clone sits a single nucleotide away, making a read error possible. The V gene is TRBV5-5, the J gene TRBJ1-4, with D maybe TRBD1 (5 bases). This CDR3 is 14 amino acids long. CDR1 SGHKS and CDR2 YYEKEE come from the germline V gene (reference sequence). For the CDR3, the DNA is TGTACCAGCAGCTTAGGACACCCCTCGGATCAACTGTTTTTT. Translated: CTSSLGHPSDQLFF.

Ten or more counts support this clonotype. CDR3 nucleotides: TGTGCCAGCAGCCCTCACAACTACAAAGGGGCAGATACGCAGTATTTT. Amino acids: CASSPHNYKGADTQYF. The V gene is TRBV12-3 or TRBV12-4, the J gene TRBJ2-3, with D tentatively TRBD1 (5 bases). V lost 6 bases and J 4 bases, leaving 20 bases between the germline ends. This CDR3 is 16 amino acids long.

In its sample, this clonotype was seen many times. The V call is TRBV4-2, the J call TRBJ2-7; D remains ambiguous. This CDR3 region has 13 residues. V was trimmed by 3 bases and J by 4 bases, leaving 10 bases between them. Germline V lookup: CDR1 LGHNA, CDR2 YNFKEQ. The CDR3 loop is CASSQLSKYEQYF. CDR3 sequence (DNA): TGTGCCAGCAGCCAGCTGAGCAAGTACGAGCAGTACTTC.

This clonotype came up many times. Written as DNA, the CDR3 is TGTGCCAGCAGTTACTCGGGGACTCCTTACGAGCAGTACTTC. Translated, it gives CASSYSGTPYEQYF. The chain recombines TRBV6-5 with TRBJ2-7; a weak D match, TRBD2 (6 bases). The CDR3 length is 14 residues. Trimming left V 0 bases short and J 4 bases short, with 10 bases between. Germline CDR1 and CDR2: MNHEY and SVGAGI.

This clonotype was picked up many times. The gene calls are TRBV3-1 and TRBJ2-7; weak D call: TRBD1 (6 bases). This CDR3 region has 14 residues. Between the trimmed V and J ends, which lost 1 base and 3 bases, there was a span of 10 bases. Germline V lookup: CDR1 LGHDT, CDR2 YNNKEL (reference sequence). CDR3 in amino acids: CASSQGTANYEQYF. The CDR3 region has the DNA TGTGCCAGCAGCCAAGGGACAGCGAACTACGAGCAGTACTTC.

This chain links TRBV7-2 with TRBJ2-3; 7 bases line up with TRBD1. Unmatched junction bases numbered 11, after V lost 1 base and J lost 4 bases. The CDR3 is 17 amino acids. Looked up from germline, CDR1 is SGHTA and CDR2 is FQGNSA. CDR3 coding DNA: TGTGCCAGCAGCTTAGTATGGCCAGGGGGAAGGGCAGATACGCAGTATTTT. This encodes CASSLVWPGGRADTQYF.

This clonotype was seen at least ten times. The chain has TRBV28 and TRBJ1-5, with D unresolved. Trimming left V 4 bases short and J 1 base short, with 17 bases between. Germline values: CDR1 MDHEN, CDR2 SYDVKM. The CDR3 has 17 amino acids. CDR3 sequence reads: CASSSVQGRASNQPQHF. Here the CDR3 DNA reads TGTGCCAGCAGTTCCGTTCAAGGCAGAGCAAGCAATCAGCCCCAGCATTTT.

This clonotype was detected many times. V and J are TRBV20-1 and TRBJ2-5, with 12 bases fitting TRBD2. Losses at the gene ends were 3 bases for V and 3 bases for J; bases not matched to a gene: 5. CDR1 DFQATT and CDR2 SNEGSKA come from the germline V gene (reference sequence). The CDR3 extends over 15 amino acids. The CDR3 coding sequence is TGCAGTGCTAGCCGGACTAGCGGGATAGAAGAGACCCAGTACTTC. Protein sequence: CSASRTSGIEETQYF.

This clonotype occurred many times. The chain joins TRBV11-3 to TRBJ1-2; D remains unclear. The length of the CDR3 is 18 residues. Germline lookup yields CDR1 SGHNT and CDR2 YENEEA. The V end lost 1 base, the J end lost 7 bases, and 25 bases lay between the germline ends. The CDR3 protein is CASSLGTGSRWNAGGYTF. DNA of the CDR3: TGTGCCAGCAGCTTAGGAACGGGGAGTCGATGGAATGCGGGTGGCTACACCTTC.

A few counts support this clonotype. V is TRBV9 and J is TRBJ2-7; no clear D gene. The CDR3 consists of 14 residues. V gave up 0 bases and J gave up 1 base, with 8 bases separating them. Germline V gene data show CDR1 as SGDLS and CDR2 as YYNGEE. The CDR3 sequence is CASSVGSRSYEQYF. CDR3 bases: TGTGCCAGCAGCGTAGGGTCCAGGTCCTACGAGCAGTACTTC.

This chain uses TRBV18 with TRBJ2-1, with 9 bases matching TRBD2. The CDR3 loop spans 18 amino acids. With 3 bases clipped from V and 0 bases from J, the junction kept 9 bases outside the gene matches. Germline-derived CDR1 and CDR2 are KGHSH and LQKENI. In DNA form, the CDR3 reads TGTGCCAGCTCACCGAAGAGCGGGGGGCCTATCTCCTACAATGAGCAGTTCTTC. This sequence encodes CASSPKSGGPISYNEQFF.

This clonotype was observed at least ten times. The gene calls are TRBV7-9 and TRBJ2-3; maybe TRBD1 (5 bases). Trimming pared 1 base from V and 2 bases from J, leaving 10 bases between. The CDR3 has 15 amino acids. From germline, CDR1 is SEHNR and CDR2 FQNEAQ (reference sequence). This chain's CDR3 is CASSLVQGSTDTQYF. Written as DNA, the CDR3 is TGTGCCAGCAGCTTAGTCCAGGGTTCCACAGATACGCAGTATTTT.

This clonotype has ten or more counts. The CDR3 reads CSALARSYNEQFF. CDR3 in DNA: TGCAGTGCCCTAGCGAGGTCTTACAATGAGCAGTTCTTC. The chain carries TRBV20-1 and TRBJ2-1, with a possible D match to TRBD2 (6 bases). Trimming left V 6 bases short and J 4 bases short, with 13 bases between. This CDR3 is built from 13 residues. Germline V gene data show CDR1 as DFQATT and CDR2 as SNEGSKA (reference sequence).

This clonotype has at least ten counts. This sequence joins TRBV25-1 and TRBJ2-1; D gene uncertain. The CDR3 is 16 residues long. V was shortened by 0 bases and J by 6 bases, with 15 bases between the two germline ends. Germline CDR1 reads MGHDK; CDR2 reads SYGVNS. Here the CDR3 reads CASSEYPLVLGNEQFF. CDR3 nucleotide sequence: TGTGCCAGCAGTGAATATCCGCTAGTTCTCGGCAATGAGCAGTTCTTC.